This T cell receptor (beta chain) was captured by sequencing in a study of blood T cell repertoires in COVID-19. Study as a whole: From T cells, B-cell-depleted T cells, or PBMCs came the material, which was cDNA or gDNA.

A Seattle source enrolled patients during active infection and followed them longitudinally. The germline V gene has CDR1 SGHDT and CDR2 YYEEEE. Trimming took off 4 bases at V and 3 bases at J, with 10 bases between the two ends. The CDR3 length is 14 residues. Study processing details: Nucleated cell counts were estimated from reference gene primer amplification. Using immunoSEQ multiplex PCR, the repertoire was profiled, and TCRdb retains in-frame clones only, with some absent. V, J and clone size derive from that table, while D and trimming were established from the DNA sequence. Counted here are around 220,000 clones, about 85% occurring once; the ten biggest clones make up about 9.4%.

The chain employs TRBV5-6 and TRBJ2-2, with D possibly matching TRBD1 (6 bases). The sequence was collected from a woman in her 50s with COVID-19, enrolled during active disease. Sequences were obtained from peripheral blood. CDR3: CASSRDTDTGELFF. Here the CDR3 DNA reads TGTGCCAGCAGCAGGGACACCGACACCGGGGAGCTGTTTTTT.